This T cell receptor beta chain was sequenced during a study of STAT5B mutations in CD4+ large granular lymphocyte leukemia. Study-wide results and caveats: Approximately 25% of private leukemic clonotypes occurred rarely in other patients' non-leukemic repertoires.

Using immunoSEQ multiplex PCR, the repertoire was profiled, and TCRdb retains in-frame clones only, with some absent. The profile shows about 30,000 clones, approximately 80% of them singletons. To note about this clone: Its antigen remains unidentified.

V was pared by 5 bases and J by 7 bases, with 2 bases of the junction left unmatched. The CDR3 sequence is 12 residues long. CDR1 is GTSNPN and CDR2 is SVGIG in the germline V gene (reference sequence). This chain joins TRBV30 and TRBJ2-7; 13 nucleotides line up with TRBD2. This clonotype was obtained from a human donor in good health. Material for sequencing was CD4+ T cells from blood buffy coats. The CDR3: CAWRGLAGEQYF. The CDR3 coding sequence is TGTGCCTGGCGGGGACTAGCGGGGGAGCAGTACTTC. Full variable domain (remainder filled in from reference TRBV30 and TRBJ2-7): SQTIHQWPATLVQPVGSPLSLECTVEGTSNPNLYWYRQAAGRGLQLLFYSVGIGQISSEVPQNLSASRPQDRQFILSSKKLLLSDSGFYLCAWRGLAGEQYFGPGTRLTVT.